These T cell receptor beta chains were read from a single sample in a study of Tregs in tolerant kidney transplant recipients. Only in-frame clones appear in the TCRdb table, and some are missing; sequencing was by immunoSEQ multiplex PCR. This table holds tens of thousands of clones, 80% to 90% found once. Source: Tregs from blood, taken before the transplant. These receptors all stem from a human donor who received a combined kidney and bone marrow transplant. Both conserved end residues are part of each CDR3. The D gene is left open where the match is weak. Part of the rows lack a size; the others show once, few, many or a class for expanded clones.

. TRBJ2-7 . TRBV5-1 TGCGCCAGCAGCTTGGGATCGGCCGAGCAGTACTTC CASSLGSAEQYF
. TRBJ1-1 . TRBV7-9 TGTGCCAGCAGTATACAGGGGAACACTGAAGCTTTCTTT CASSIQGNTEAFF
. TRBJ2-1 . TRBV6-5 TGTGCCAGCAGTTCCCCCGGGGAAAATGAGCAGTTCTTC CASSSPGENEQFF
. TRBJ1-2 once TRBV5-1 TGCGCCAGCAGCTTGGACCCGACTGTCTCCTATGGCTACACCTTC CASSLDPTVSYGYTF
. TRBJ2-5 . TRBV7-7 TGTGCCAGCAGCTTAGGGACGGGGGTAAAAGAGACCCAGTACTTC CASSLGTGVKETQYF
. TRBJ2-7 . TRBV2 TGTGCCAGCGGAACCGGGCCTCGCTTATACGAGCAGTACTTC CASGTGPRLYEQYF
. TRBJ2-1 . TRBV5-4 TGTGCCAGCAGCTTCAAGCGGGTCATGTACAATGAGCAGTTCTTC CASSFKRVMYNEQFF
. TRBJ1-2 . TRBV6-5 TGTGCCAGCAGTTACTTGGGCCTTCGCCCTTTCACCTTC CASSYLGLRPFTF
. TRBJ2-1 . TRBV10-3 TGTGCCATCAGTGAAGGGCAGCCCGGCCTGGGTCGGTTCTTC CAISEGQPGLGRFF
. TRBJ1-2 . TRBV7-2 TGTGCCAGCAGCCCGACAGCGAGCTATGGCTACACCTTC CASSPTASYGYTF
TRBD1 TRBJ2-5 . TRBV5-1 TGCGCCAGCAGCTCCGGGACAGGGAGGCTGGAGACCCAGTACTTC CASSSGTGRLETQYF
. TRBJ2-3 . TRBV5-4 TGTGCCAGCAGCTTGGCAGGCAGGGGAAGCACAGATACGCAGTATTTT CASSLAGRGSTDTQYF
. TRBJ1-5 once TRBV7-2 TGTGCCAGCAGCAGCGCCGGGGGGATCAATCAGCCCCAGCATTTT CASSSAGGINQPQHF
TRBD1 TRBJ1-6 once TRBV4-1 TGCGCCAGCAGCCTCCCAGGGGGGGCTTACAATTCACCCCTCCACTTT CASSLPGGAYNSPLHF
. TRBJ2-3 few TRBV6-6 TGTGCCAGCAGATTGGGGCGGCAGACAGATACGCAGTATTTT CASRLGRQTDTQYF
TRBD1 TRBJ2-3 . TRBV5-8 TGTGCCAGCAGCTTGAGAGGGGGCCGGGGCACAGATACGCAGTATTTT CASSLRGGRGTDTQYF
. TRBJ2-5 . TRBV19 TGTGCCAGTAGTATAGGTCGGGTAGGGGTCCAAGAGACCCAGTACTTC CASSIGRVGVQETQYF
TRBD2 TRBJ2-5 . TRBV19 TGTGCCAGTAGTATAGGGGGAGGGAGCGGGAGCCCGACCCAAGAGACCCAGTACTTC CASSIGGGSGSPTQETQYF
. TRBJ2-2 . TRBV6-5 TGTGCCAGCACGCGGCAGGGAGCGAACACCGGGGAGCTGTTTTTT CASTRQGANTGELFF
. TRBJ2-2 . TRBV6-1 TGTGCCAGCAGTCGATCCGGGGAGCTGTTTTTT CASSRSGELFF
TRBD1 TRBJ1-2 . TRBV6-1 TGTGCCAGCGGTGCTCACCCGGGACAGGGAGACTATGGCTACACCTTC CASGAHPGQGDYGYTF
. TRBJ1-2 . TRBV5-1 TGCGCCAGCAGCTTCCCGCATCCCGGCTATGGCTACACCTTC CASSFPHPGYGYTF
. TRBJ1-6 . TRBV7-2 TGTGCCAGCACCATGGGCGCCCGAAGACCCCTCCACTTT CASTMGARRPLHF
TRBD2 TRBJ2-1 . TRBV11-2 TGTGCCAGCAGCTACTATCCGGGACTAGGGGCCTACAATGAGCAGTTCTTC CASSYYPGLGAYNEQFF
. TRBJ2-2 . TRBV5-1 TGCGCCAGCAGCTATGACAGCGCGAACACCGGGGAGCTGTTTTTT CASSYDSANTGELFF
. TRBJ1-1 . TRBV30 TGTGCCTGGAGTCCCAGGGCGTTATGGACTGAAGCTTTCTTT CAWSPRALWTEAFF
. TRBJ2-2 . TRBV9 TGTGCCAGCAGCGTAGGGGTTACCGGGGAGCTGTTTTTT CASSVGVTGELFF
. TRBJ2-5 few TRBV6-5 TGTGCCAGCACCCTCGGGGAACAAGAGACCCAGTACTTC CASTLGEQETQYF
. TRBJ1-5 . TRBV4-1 TGCGCCAGCAGCCAAGAGCGCGACACGCCCCAGCATTTT CASSQERDTPQHF
. TRBJ2-1 medium-sized TRBV2 TGTGCCAGCAGTGAAACGGTCAACAACAATGAGCAGTTCTTC CASSETVNNNEQFF
. TRBJ2-2 . TRBV5-1 TGCGCCAGCAGCTCTGTAAAGGCTGACGGGGAGCTGTTTTTT CASSSVKADGELFF
TRBD1 TRBJ1-2 . TRBV7-9 TGTGCCAGCAGCCAAGCAGGGGGCGCTTTAAAATACACCTTC CASSQAGGALKYTF
TRBD2 TRBJ2-5 . TRBV5-4 TGTGCCAGCAGCTTTGGGGGACTAGCGAGTGGGGAGACCCAGTACTTC CASSFGGLASGETQYF
TRBD2 TRBJ2-7 . TRBV19 TGTGCCAGTGGCGTCGGGGGGGCGCCGGAAGAGCAGTACTTC CASGVGGAPEEQYF
. TRBJ2-3 . TRBV28 TGTGCCAGCAGTTCGCTCACAGATACGCAGTATTTT CASSSLTDTQYF
TRBD2 TRBJ2-2 . TRBV9 TGTGCCAGCAGCGGTACTAGCGGGAGTTTCGTCCGGGGCACCGGGGAGCTGTTTTTT CASSGTSGSFVRGTGELFF
. TRBJ1-4 . TRBV5-1 TGCGCCAGCAGCTTGGAGGCAGGGAACCGGGGTGAAAAACTGTTTTTT CASSLEAGNRGEKLFF
. TRBJ1-4 . TRBV5-6 TGTGCCAGCACCCGCCGCCCGCGGGATGAAAAACTGTTTTTT CASTRRPRDEKLFF
. TRBJ2-3 . TRBV9 TGTGCCAGCAGCGTAGGGGTTGCAGCAGATACGCAGTATTTT CASSVGVAADTQYF
. TRBJ2-7 . TRBV6-6 TGTGCCAGCTACGGGAAGGAGTACGAGCAGTACTTC CASYGKEYEQYF
TRBD1 TRBJ2-5 . TRBV5-6 TGTGCCAGCAGCTTGGCGCCAGGGGGCACAGAGACCCAGTACTTC CASSLAPGGTETQYF
. TRBJ1-6 . TRBV6-1 TGTGCCAGCAGGAGCTCCTATAATTCACCCCTCCACTTT CASRSSYNSPLHF
. TRBJ1-5 . TRBV7-9 TGTGCCAGCAGCTTAGATGTGCGGGGCCTTAGCAATCAGCCCCAGCATTTT CASSLDVRGLSNQPQHF
. TRBJ2-2 . TRBV28 TGTGCCAGCAATATAAACACCGGGGAGCTGTTTTTT CASNINTGELFF
TRBD1 TRBJ1-4 . TRBV5-1 TGCGCCAGCAGCCCGGGACAGTCCAATGAAAAACTGTTTTTT CASSPGQSNEKLFF
TRBD2 TRBJ2-1 . TRBV28 TGTGCCAGCAGGGGACTAGCGGGAACCTCCTACAATGAGCAGTTCTTC CASRGLAGTSYNEQFF
. TRBJ1-1 once TRBV4-3 TGCGCCAGCACCGATAGGGACGCTGAAGCTTTCTTT CASTDRDAEAFF
TRBD2 TRBJ2-3 . TRBV28 TGTGCCAGCAGTCCCCTCCGCTTTCGGGCGGGAGTTCGTGGAGCAGATACGCAGTATTTT CASSPLRFRAGVRGADTQYF
TRBD1 TRBJ1-2 . TRBV6-1 TGTGCCAGCAGGGCTCAGGGGGCCTCCTATGGCTACACCTTC CASRAQGASYGYTF